This T cell receptor (beta chain) was profiled in a study of blood T cell repertoires in COVID-19. About the study: The samples span acute and convalescent COVID-19 from the United States, Italy and Spain. The cDNA or gDNA used as material had been derived from T cells, B-cell-depleted T cells, or PBMCs.

Authors' processing steps: Amplification with reference gene primers provided the estimates of nucleated cell counts. Profiling relied on immunoSEQ multiplex PCR, and the TCRdb table lists in-frame clones only, not all of them. V and J calls plus clone size are reproduced from that table; the DNA served to infer D and trimming. This sample carries over 200,000 clones, approximately 90% of them seen once, and the ten largest clones take 4%. The clonotype originates from a man aged 55-75 years who had recovered from COVID-19. The sample was peripheral blood.

Here the CDR3 reads CASSWRDRGEYYGYTF. Written as DNA, the CDR3 is TGTGCCAGCAGCTGGAGGGACAGGGGGGAATACTATGGCTACACCTTC. This chain links TRBV11-2 with TRBJ1-2, with 11 bases fitting TRBD1. The ends lost 4 bases at V and 3 bases at J; junction bases unmatched: 7. The CDR3 is 16 residues long. Germline CDR1 is SGHAT and CDR2 is FQNNGV.